The sequence of this T cell receptor (beta chain) was determined in a study of blood T cell repertoires in COVID-19. Trimming at V came to 7 bases and at J to 4 bases, leaving 15 bases not matched to a gene. The CDR3 loop spans 18 amino acids. CDR1 is SGHTA and CDR2 is FQGNSA in the germline V gene. Clones were read by immunoSEQ multiplex PCR, and TCRdb kept only the in-frame ones, dropping some. The sample has fewer than 250,000 clones, 80% to 90% seen once; the top ten hold around 2.3%. The clonotype was recovered from a woman in her thirties or forties with active or convalescent COVID-19. The gene calls are TRBV7-2 and TRBJ2-2, with 10 bases lining up with TRBD2. Sequencing was performed on peripheral blood. The CDR3 region has the DNA TGTGCCAGCACCAGAAGGCCGCTAGCGGGGGAGGGCACCGGGGAGCTGTTTTTT. It specifies CASTRRPLAGEGTGELFF.